A single sample is the source of the 13 T cell receptor beta chains below, sequenced in a study of OX40 agonist ivuxolimab in advanced cancers. The data were produced by immunoSEQ multiplex PCR, yet TCRdb's version contains in-frame clones alone and is incomplete. The repertoire holds tens of thousands of clones, with 75% to 85% as singletons. The sequences come from CD4+ or CD8+ T cells sorted from blood, collected in a trial of the OX40 agonist ivuxolimab. These receptors all come from an adult with an advanced solid tumor such as melanoma, head and neck, liver or kidney cancer.

The chain recombines TRBV13 with TRBJ2-7; no definite D call. CDR1 is PRHDT and CDR2 is FYEKMQ in the germline V gene (reference sequence). V lost 2 bases and J lost 0, with 5 bases in between. CDR3 length: 13 residues. The CDR3 nucleotides read TGTGCCAGCAGCTTAATCCCCTCCTACGAGCAGTACTTC. Translating it yields CASSLIPSYEQYF.

The chain employs TRBV7-9 and TRBJ2-5; D uncertain. There are 14 residues in the CDR3. Trimming left V 3 bases short and J 4 bases short, with 12 bases between. In germline, CDR1 is SEHNR, CDR2 FQNEAQ (reference sequence). The CDR3 here is CASSFLGIRETQYF. For the CDR3, the DNA is TGTGCCAGCAGCTTTTTGGGGATCCGAGAGACCCAGTACTTC.

V gene TRBV14 combines with J gene TRBJ2-6, with 10 bases lining up with TRBD2. V shed 1 base, J shed 2 bases, and the junction held 8 bases outside the gene matches. The CDR3 sequence is 19 residues long. Germline CDR1 is SGHDN and CDR2 is FVKESK. The DNA of the CDR3 is TGTGCCAGCAGCCAAGTTCGGCTAGCGGGAGAAGCTGGGGCCAACGTCCTGACTTTC. This translates into CASSQVRLAGEAGANVLTF.

The chain has TRBV5-1 and TRBJ2-2; 13 bases fit TRBD2. Germline assignment: CDR1 SGHRS and CDR2 YFSETQ. CDR3 length: 16 residues. Trimming at V came to 4 bases and at J to 4 bases, leaving 4 bases not matched to a gene. DNA for the CDR3: TGCGCCAGCAGCCCGACTAGCGGGGGGTTCACCGGGGAGCTGTTTTTT. It encodes CASSPTSGGFTGELFF. The complete variable domain, with remaining parts taken from reference TRBV5-1 and TRBJ2-2, reads KAGVTQTPRYLIKTRGQQVTLSCSPISGHRSVSWYQQTPGQGLQFLFEYFSETQRNKGNFPGRFSGRQFSNSRSEMNVSTLELGDSALYLCASSPTSGGFTGELFFGEGSRLTVL.

The CDR3, as DNA: TGTGCCAGCAGGACAGGAGACTCTGGAAACACCATATATTTT. Encoded protein: CASRTGDSGNTIYF. The chain links TRBV6-5 to TRBJ1-3; maybe TRBD1 (6 bases). Germline V gene lookup returns CDR1 MNHEY and CDR2 SVGAGI. V lost 6 bases to trimming and J lost 0 bases, with 9 bases between them. The CDR3 consists of 14 residues.

The rearrangement uses TRBV6-4 and TRBJ1-5, with 7 bases aligning to TRBD1. Germline CDR1 MRHNA, CDR2 SNTAGT. The CDR3 runs to 18 residues. With V trimmed by 6 bases and J by 1 base, 15 bases remained unmatched. CDR3 loop: CASRTPGQIFTSNQPQHF. CDR3 coding DNA: TGTGCCAGCAGGACCCCGGGACAGATTTTTACAAGCAATCAGCCCCAGCATTTT.

The chain recombines TRBV28 with TRBJ2-7, with D tentatively TRBD1 (6 bases). V was shortened by 4 bases and J by 2 bases, with 9 bases between the two germline ends. Germline V gives CDR1 MDHEN, CDR2 SYDVKM. This CDR3 region has 13 residues. CDR3 residues: CASSWGQAYEQYF. The CDR3 DNA reads as TGTGCCAGCAGTTGGGGGCAGGCCTACGAGCAGTACTTC.

This rearrangement joins TRBV19 to TRBJ2-3; 7 nucleotides match TRBD2. From germline, CDR1 is LNHDA and CDR2 SQIVND (reference sequence). This CDR3 contains 13 residues. Trimming took 6 bases from V and 4 from J; bases not matched to a gene: 4. The CDR3: CASSQRDADTQYF. CDR3 nucleotides: TGTGCCAGTAGCCAGCGGGATGCAGATACGCAGTATTTT. The full variable domain, completed using reference TRBV19 and TRBJ2-3, is DGGITQSPKYLFRKEGQNVTLSCEQNLNHDAMYWYRQDPGQGLRLIYYSQIVNDFQKGDIAEGYSVSREKKESFPLTVTSAQKNPTAFYLCASSQRDADTQYFGPGTRLTVL.

V gene TRBV6-5 combines with J gene TRBJ1-3; no reliable D call. This CDR3 spans 13 amino acids. From germline, CDR1 is MNHEY and CDR2 SVGAGI. The V and J ends lost 10 bases and 0 bases respectively, with 10 bases between them. The CDR3 DNA is TGTGCCACCCTGTCCTACTCTGGAAACACCATATATTTT. Translation: CATLSYSGNTIYF.

V gene TRBV7-3 combines with J gene TRBJ2-3, with 12 positions matching TRBD2. The germline V gene encodes CDR1 SGHTA and CDR2 FQGTGA. Trimming cost V 5 bases and J 3 bases; bases outside gene matches: 6. The CDR3 length is 16 residues. The CDR3, as DNA: TGTGCCAGCAGCCCTCTAGCGGGAGGGCCGACAGATACGCAGTATTTT. Protein sequence: CASSPLAGGPTDTQYF.

This clone was seen a single time. V usage is TRBV30 and J usage is TRBJ1-6; D not certain. Germline CDR1 GTSNPN, CDR2 SVGIG (reference sequence). The CDR3 is 13 amino acids. The V end was cut by 2 bases, the J end by 8 bases, with 10 bases between. Written as DNA, the CDR3 is TGTGCCTGGAGTCCATTCGGATATTCACCCCTCCACTTT. Translating gives CAWSPFGYSPLHF.

This chain links TRBV6-1 with TRBJ2-5; 8 positions agree with TRBD2. V was pared by 4 bases and J by 5 bases, with 12 bases of the junction left unmatched. The CDR3 extends over 16 amino acids. The germline gives CDR1 MNHNS, CDR2 SASEGT. CDR3 nucleotides: TGTGCCAGCAGTGGGAAACTAGCGGCAAGCCGGGAGACCCAGTACTTC. Its translation: CASSGKLAASRETQYF.

The rearrangement joins TRBV2 to TRBJ1-5; D gene unclear. This CDR3 comprises 13 residues. Trimming took 5 bases from V and 5 from J, leaving 10 bases between them. The germline CDR1 and CDR2 sequences are SNHLY and FYNNEI. The CDR3 sequence is CASSLGRYQPQHF. Here the CDR3 DNA reads TGTGCCAGCAGTTTAGGGAGATATCAGCCCCAGCATTTT.